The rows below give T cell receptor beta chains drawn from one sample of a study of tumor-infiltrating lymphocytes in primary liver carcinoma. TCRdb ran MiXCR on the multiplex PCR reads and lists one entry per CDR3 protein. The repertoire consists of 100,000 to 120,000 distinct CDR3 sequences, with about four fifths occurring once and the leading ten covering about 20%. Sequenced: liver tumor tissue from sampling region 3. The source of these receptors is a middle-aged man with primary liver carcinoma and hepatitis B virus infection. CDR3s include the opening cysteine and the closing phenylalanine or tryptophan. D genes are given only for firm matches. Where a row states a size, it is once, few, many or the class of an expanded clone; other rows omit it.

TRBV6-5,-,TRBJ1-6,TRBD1,CASNRDTGGSSPLHF,TGTGCCAGCAATAGAGACACAGGGGGCAGTTCACCCCTCCACTTT
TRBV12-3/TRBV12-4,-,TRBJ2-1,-,CAGSLVPRSSYNEQFF,TGTGCCGGCAGTCTTGTCCCCAGGAGCTCCTACAATGAGCAATTCTTC
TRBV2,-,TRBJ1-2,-,CASSAPEGVGYGFTF,TGTGCCAGCAGTGCTCCCGAGGGGGTAGGCTATGGCTTCACCTTC
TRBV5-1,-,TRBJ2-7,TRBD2,CASSFRTSVSGGSYEQYF,TGCGCCAGCAGCTTCAGAACTAGCGTATCTGGGGGAAGCTACGAGCAGTACTTC
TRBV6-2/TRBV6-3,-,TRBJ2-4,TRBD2,CASSPSGRMAKNNQYF,TGTGCCAGCTCCCCTAGCGGGAGGATGGCCAAAAACAATCAGTACTTC
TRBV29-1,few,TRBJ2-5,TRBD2,CSDVSGGQETQYF,TGTAGCGATGTTTCGGGAGGTCAAGAGACCCAGTACTTC
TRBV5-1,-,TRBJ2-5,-,CASSWNGETQYF,TGCGCCAGCAGCTGGAATGGAGAGACCCAGTACTTC
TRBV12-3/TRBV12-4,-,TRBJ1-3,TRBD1,CASQPGTEGTGNTIYF,TGTGCCAGCCAGCCTGGGACAGAGGGAACTGGAAACACCATATATTTT
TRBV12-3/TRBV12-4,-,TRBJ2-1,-,CVSSLGHGDVNERFF,TGTGTCAGCAGTTTGGGACATGGAGATGTCAATGAGCGGTTCTTC
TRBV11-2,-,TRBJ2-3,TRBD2,CASNLDPGETSTDTQYF,TGTGCCAGCAATTTAGATCCGGGGGAGACTAGCACAGATACGCAATATTTT
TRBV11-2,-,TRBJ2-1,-,CTSSLRSVGAYEQFF,TGTACCAGCAGCTTACGATCGGTAGGAGCCTACGAGCAGTTCTTC
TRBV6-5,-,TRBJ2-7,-,CASRSGILDYEQHF,TGTGCCAGCCGGAGCGGTATTCTGGATTACGAGCAGCACTTC
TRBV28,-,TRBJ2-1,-,CASSLTSPNEQFF,TGTGCCAGCAGCTTGACTAGTCCCAATGAGCAGTTCTTC
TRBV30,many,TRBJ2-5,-,CAWSVPGRAQETQYF,TGTGCCTGGAGTGTACCGGGCCGAGCCCAAGAGACCCAGTACTTC
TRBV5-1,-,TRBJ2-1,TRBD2,CVSSSLAGEPNKQFF,TGCGTCAGCAGCTCCCTAGCGGGAGAGCCCAATAAGCAGTTCTTC
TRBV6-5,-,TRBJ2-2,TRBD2,CVISSLAGGPGELFF,TGTGTCATCAGTTCCCTAGCGGGAGGGCCCGGGGAGCTGTTTTTT
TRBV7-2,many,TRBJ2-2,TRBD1,CASSLGQGGTGELFF,TGTGCCAGCAGCTTAGGACAGGGGGGCACCGGGGAGCTGTTTTTT
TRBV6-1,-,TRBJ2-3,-,CASSENFQVTDTHYF,TGTGCCAGCAGTGAAAACTTCCAAGTCACGGATACGCATTATTTT
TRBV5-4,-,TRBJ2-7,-,CASSLTAQDLYEHYF,TGTGCCAGCAGCTTGACGGCACAGGATCTCTACGAGCATTACTTC
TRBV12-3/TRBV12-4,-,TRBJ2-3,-,CPSSLGQGSDMQYF,TGTCCCAGCAGTTTAGGGCAGGGGTCAGATATGCAGTATTTT
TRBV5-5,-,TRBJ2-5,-,CVSSLAKTEGETQYF,TGTGTCAGCAGCTTAGCCAAAACAGAGGGAGAGACCCAGTACTTC
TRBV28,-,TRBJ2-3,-,CASRLGTEGEGYTQYF,TGTGCCAGCAGGCTAGGAACGGAAGGGGAAGGGTATACGCAGTATTTT
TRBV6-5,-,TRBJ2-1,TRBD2,CTSASGGEQFF,TGTACCAGTGCGAGCGGGGGTGAGCAGTTCTTC
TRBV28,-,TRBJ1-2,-,CAGSDGYTRGYTF,TGTGCCGGCAGCGACGGATATACTCGAGGCTACACCTTC
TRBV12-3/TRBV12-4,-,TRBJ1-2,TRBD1,CVFGQGVDGYTF,TGTGTCTTCGGACAGGGGGTCGATGGCTACACATTC